The 4 T cell receptor beta chains below come from one sample, sequenced in a study of graft-versus-host responses after intestinal transplantation. The researchers put 200,000 CFSE-labeled responder cells into plates with 200,000 irradiated, violet-dye-labeled stimulator cells. Libraries were prepared by immunoSEQ multiplex PCR; TCRdb keeps only in-frame clonotypes and omits some of them. The table has about 21,000 clones, over 40% seen once. The sequencing used alloreactive CD8+ T cells from a mixed lymphocyte reaction culture, collected before intestinal transplant. Subset noted: CFSE-low proliferating T cells sorted from roughly 6-day pre-transplant mixed lymphocyte reaction (GvH or HvG direction). Source of these receptors: a human patient who received an intestinal transplant.

The chain is built from TRBV6-5 and TRBJ1-4; TRBD1 is a possible D gene (6 bases). Between the trimmed V and J ends, which lost 0 bases and 10 bases, there was a span of 9 bases. The CDR3 spans 13 residues. Germline CDR1 MNHEY, CDR2 SVGAGI. DNA of the CDR3: TGTGCCAGCAGTTACTCCCAACAGGGAAAACTGTTTTTT. Protein product: CASSYSQQGKLFF.

The J gene is TRBJ1-3, the V gene TRBV9; D is unresolved. This CDR3 has 14 residues. Trimming took 7 bases from V and 8 from J, leaving 19 bases between them. The V gene's germline CDR1 is SGDLS and CDR2 YYNGEE. The CDR3 coding sequence is TGTGCCAGCTCGCCCTGGCTCCCCGCCGACACCATATATTTT. Residues: CASSPWLPADTIYF. The full variable domain, completed using reference TRBV9 and TRBJ1-3, is DSGVTQTPKHLITATGQRVTLRCSPRSGDLSVYWYQQSLDQGLQFLIQYYNGEERAKGNILERFSAQQFPDLHSELNLSSLELGDSALYFCASSPWLPADTIYFGEGSWLTVV.

This clone was observed a handful of times. The V gene is TRBV19, the J gene TRBJ1-5, with D uncertain. The CDR3 extends over 14 amino acids. Trimming left V 2 bases short and J 7 bases short, with 12 bases between. Germline values: CDR1 LNHDA, CDR2 SQIVND (reference sequence). The CDR3 DNA is TGTGCCAGTAGTATACGGGGAGAAGGGCAGCCCCAGCATTTT. Translated, it gives CASSIRGEGQPQHF.

This clone came up a few times. V gene TRBV28 combines with J gene TRBJ1-2; no clear D. The length of the CDR3 is 13 residues. Germline lookup yields CDR1 MDHEN and CDR2 SYDVKM. V lost 5 bases to trimming and J lost 5 bases, with 12 bases between them. CDR3 amino acids: CASSRDRWYGYTF. Written as DNA, the CDR3 is TGTGCCAGCAGTCGCGATAGGTGGTATGGCTACACCTTC.